This T cell receptor beta chain was identified during a study of CD8+ T cells in alopecia areata. TCR sequencing used cDNA made by reverse transcription of extracted RNA. Using immunoSEQ multiplex PCR, the repertoire was profiled, and TCRdb retains in-frame clones only, with some absent. Of more than 90,000 clones listed, around 53% are singletons. Germline V gives CDR1 MNHEY, CDR2 SMNVEV (reference sequence). Trimming pared 1 base from V and 2 bases from J, leaving 3 bases between. The CDR3 length is 14 residues. Study-level findings and limits: Tofacitinib produced a significant decrease in scalp clonality and in expanded CD8+ clones among the top 100.

Remarks on this clone: Antigen specificity is unknown.

Treatment described: oral pan-JAK inhibitor, 5-10 mg twice daily. The source is a human donor with alopecia areata. The J gene is TRBJ2-6, the V gene TRBV27; D not certain. The sample was CD8+ T cells sorted from blood, taken at week 24, from a patient treated with tofacitinib. The CDR3 DNA reads TGTGCCAGCAGTTTATTTGCTGGGGCCAACGTCCTGACTTTC. It specifies CASSLFAGANVLTF. Full variable domain (rest looked up from reference TRBV27 and TRBJ2-6): EAQVTQNPRYLITVTGKKLTVTCSQNMNHEYMSWYRQDPGLGLRQIYYSMNVEVTDKGDVPEGYKVSRKEKRNFPLILESPSPNQTSLYFCASSLFAGANVLTFGAGSRLTVL.